This entry concerns a single TCR beta chain. Its antigen remains undetermined. Base quality data are lacking; no much larger clone is found one base away. Whole blood was collected in K2EDTA tubes by collaborating institutions according to the institutions' own protocols. For TCRbeta analysis, collaborator samples were shipped as frozen whole blood, as isolated PBMCs, or as DNA extracted from either sample type. TCRbeta CDR3 regions were amplified from genomic DNA using the immunoSEQ Assay, a bias-controlled multiplex PCR. Under the source paper's analysis protocol: Within the assay, amplification of reference gene primers was used to estimate how many nucleated cells each sample contained. To quantify the absolute abundance of each unique TCRbeta CDR3 rearrangement, sequence reads were collapsed and filtered. For each sample, productive Simpson clonality was calculated by taking the square root of Simpson's diversity index across productive rearrangements. Imported from immuneACCESS, the table was reduced by TCRdb to in-frame sequences with V and J called. These copies leave out some clones; in studies compared against another copy, an unresolved V gene accounts for under half, and the cause of the remainder is not known. That table supplies the V and J calls and clone size; D and trimming were determined from the DNA. Recorded for this sample are 150,000 to 200,000 clones; around 76% of them occurred a single time. Of the sample, 8.4% is held by the ten largest clones.

The record originates from a study of blood T cell repertoires in COVID-19 (TCRdb year 2020). With regard to the full study: The collaborator samples originated in the United States, Italy and Spain and spanned the acute and convalescent phases of COVID-19. Sample metadata almost always included a de-identified subject ID, COVID-19 status, age in years and sex. HLA class I and class II types, where available, came from metadata supplied by the sample provider rather than from assay-based typing. A freely available public database, intended as a resource for researchers studying the immune response to SARS-CoV-2, is where the repertoires were released. The samples were drawn from the first 160 participants of the ongoing ImmuneRACE study and from under 1,500 subjects provided by 6 global collaborators. The material from the prospective study consisted of cDNA or gDNA derived from T cells, B-cell-depleted T cells, or PBMCs. Deeply sampled blood TCRbeta repertoires from subjects exposed to, actively infected with, or recovered from COVID-19 were included in the dataset.

Broad study findings and their caveats: How much clinical and demographic metadata was included differed by source and by participant, and the metadata was provided uncurated.

As encoded in the germline V gene, CDR1 is SGHAT while CDR2 is FQNNGV. The CDR3 holds 19 amino acids from the cysteine to the phenylalanine. Only CDR3 DNA remains: 57 bases, in frame from the first base. V loses 6 bases at its end and J loses 2 bases; junction bases beyond the gene matches: 19. Sequenced material: peripheral blood. The clonotype originates from a woman in her seventies with acute or convalescent COVID-19. In this chain, TRBV11-2 is recombined with TRBJ2-3, with 8 central nucleotides matching TRBD2. The DNA sequence reads TGTGCCAGCAGTAAAGGAAAACGGACTAGCTTTCCGGACACAGATACGCAGTATTTT. This is translated as CASSKGKRTSFPDTDTQYF.